Shown below are 32 T cell receptor beta chains from a single sample sequenced in a study of response to subunit inactivated influenza vaccine. One entry per CDR3 protein, called by TCRdb with MiXCR from the RT-PCR reads. The sample records 530,000 or so distinct CDR3 sequences, 12% being singletons. Sequences were derived from PBMCs from blood, sampled on the day of vaccination. The source is a man in his fifties who received an inactivated influenza vaccine.

This clonotype appeared a few times. The rearrangement uses TRBV5-1 and TRBJ2-5; tentative D call: TRBD2 (6 bases). The CDR3 sequence is 16 residues long. Germline loops: CDR1 SGHRS, CDR2 YFSETQ. Trimming took 4 bases from V and 7 from J, leaving 23 bases between them. The CDR3 is CASSPDERGIRGTQYF. CDR3 coding DNA: TGCGCCAGCAGCCCAGACGAACGGGGGATAAGAGGGACCCAGTACTTC.

In its sample, this clonotype was seen a few times. V gene TRBV12-3 or TRBV12-4 combines with J gene TRBJ1-5, with a weak D call TRBD1 (5 bases). Trimming pared 7 bases from V and 3 bases from J, leaving 16 bases between. There are 15 residues in the CDR3. Written as DNA, the CDR3 is TGTGCCAGCACCCCCAGGGACGGTTACAATCAGCCCCAGCATTTT. This encodes CASTPRDGYNQPQHF.

The chain employs TRBV25-1 and TRBJ2-5; D call uncertain. The CDR3 extends over 17 amino acids. Trimming pared 0 bases from V and 1 base from J, leaving 15 bases between. The germline V gene has CDR1 MGHDK and CDR2 SYGVNS. The CDR3 nucleotides read TGTGCCAGCAGTGAATATAGGGCAGTCCGAGGCCAAGAGACCCAGTACTTC. Protein product: CASSEYRAVRGQETQYF.

This clonotype was seen ten or more times. The chain employs TRBV7-2 and TRBJ1-1; D is unresolved. Germline assignment: CDR1 SGHTA and CDR2 FQGNSA. V lost 6 bases and J lost 12, with 17 bases in between. The CDR3 consists of 12 residues. The CDR3 protein is CASRGDKGGTFF. CDR3 DNA: TGTGCCAGCAGGGGTGACAAGGGCGGAACTTTCTTT.

This clonotype was counted a few times. The chain links TRBV7-3 to TRBJ2-2, with 9 bases matching TRBD2. This CDR3 is 14 amino acids long. In germline, CDR1 is SGHTA, CDR2 FQGTGA. Losses at the gene ends were 8 bases for V and 7 bases for J; bases not matched to a gene: 8. CDR3 residues: CASGPSGMVGELFF. The CDR3 DNA follows: TGTGCCAGCGGTCCTAGCGGGATGGTCGGGGAGCTGTTTTTT.

This clonotype was found many times. The chain recombines TRBV29-1 with TRBJ2-3, with no clear D. Per germline, CDR1 SQVTM and CDR2 ANQGSEA. Trimming removed 3 bases at V and 2 bases at J, with 12 bases between. The CDR3 loop spans 14 amino acids. Written as DNA, the CDR3 is TGCAGCGTTGAGGGCAGTCAGCCCACAGATACGCAGTATTTT. It codes for CSVEGSQPTDTQYF.

The gene calls are TRBV6-2 or TRBV6-3 and TRBJ2-1, with 11 bases identical to TRBD2. There are 23 residues in the CDR3. V lost 2 bases and J lost 0; bases outside the gene matches: 21. Germline V gene sequence: CDR1 MNHEY, CDR2 SVGEGT. The CDR3 loop reads CASSYPSRPPGLAELSSYNEQFF. DNA of the CDR3: TGTGCCAGCAGTTACCCCTCCAGACCGCCGGGACTAGCGGAACTGAGCTCCTACAATGAGCAGTTCTTC.

The table lists this clonotype with many counts. This chain connects TRBV12-3 or TRBV12-4 to TRBJ1-3, with 7 bases matching TRBD1. This CDR3 comprises 18 residues. V was clipped by 7 bases and J by 0 bases; unmatched bases: 15. CDR3 coding DNA: TGTGCCAGCAACCGGGACAGCTTAGGACATGTCTCTGGAAACACCATATATTTT. This gives the protein CASNRDSLGHVSGNTIYF.

There are many counts of this clonotype. The chain joins TRBV3-1 to TRBJ2-5; perhaps D is TRBD1 or TRBD2 (5 bases each). CDR3 length equals 15 residues. Trimming took off 5 bases at V and 1 base at J, with 14 bases between the two ends. The germline gives CDR1 LGHDT, CDR2 YNNKEL (reference sequence). The CDR3 loop reads CASSTRRGLQETQYF. The CDR3 DNA reads TGTGCCAGCAGCACCCGACGGGGCCTCCAAGAGACCCAGTACTTC.

This chain connects TRBV7-9 to TRBJ2-5, with 7 bases that match TRBD1. Germline V gene sequence: CDR1 SEHNR, CDR2 FQNEAQ (reference sequence). With 4 bases clipped from V and 3 bases from J, the junction kept 5 bases outside the gene matches. The CDR3 has 14 residues. The CDR3 DNA reads TGTGCCAGCAGCTACCGACAGGGCGAAGAGACCCAGTACTTC. Translated, it gives CASSYRQGEETQYF. Full variable domain (missing parts from reference TRBV7-9 and TRBJ2-5): DTGVSQNPRHKITKRGQNVTFRCDPISEHNRLYWYRQTLGQGPEFLTYFQNEAQLEKSRLLSDRFSAERPKGSFSTLEIQRTEQGDSAMYLCASSYRQGEETQYFGPGTRLLVL.

This clonotype was seen a handful of times. J is TRBJ1-1 and V is TRBV4-3, with no clear D. Germline V gene sequence: CDR1 LGHNA, CDR2 YSLEER. This CDR3 spans 15 amino acids. The V and J ends lost 1 base and 1 base respectively, with 10 bases between them. CDR3 residues: CASSQAGGRNTEAFF. CDR3 nucleotide sequence: TGCGCCAGCAGCCAAGCCGGAGGGCGGAACACTGAAGCTTTCTTT.

This chain connects TRBV5-5 to TRBJ2-3; the D is unclear. The V end was cut by 5 bases, the J end by 4 bases, with 17 bases between. CDR3 size: 15 residues. Germline V gives CDR1 SGHKS, CDR2 YYEKEE (reference sequence). The CDR3 DNA is TGTGCCAGCAGTCTTCGGACGGATAAAGCAGATACGCAGTATTTT. This codes for CASSLRTDKADTQYF. The whole variable domain, remainder taken from reference TRBV5-5 and TRBJ2-3, is DAGVTQSPTHLIKTRGQQVTLRCSPISGHKSVSWYQQVLGQGPQFIFQYYEKEERGRGNFPDRFSARQFPNYSSELNVNALLLGDSALYLCASSLRTDKADTQYFGPGTRLTVL.

This clonotype has a handful of counts. The V and J genes are TRBV30 and TRBJ2-7; no clear D gene. The V gene lost 4 bases and the J gene lost 0 bases, with 16 bases spanning the gap. CDR1 is GTSNPN, CDR2 SVGIG, per germline (reference sequence). CDR3 length equals 15 residues. The CDR3 sequence is CAWTATQPFSYEQYF. The CDR3 DNA reads as TGTGCCTGGACAGCGACACAACCCTTCTCCTACGAGCAGTACTTC.

The V call is TRBV2, the J call TRBJ2-3; D uncertain. V gave up 5 bases and J gave up 2 bases, with 11 bases separating them. The germline CDR1 and CDR2 sequences are SNHLY and FYNNEI. The CDR3 is made up of 14 amino acids. The CDR3 loop is CASSLAIYTDTQYF. For the CDR3, the DNA is TGTGCCAGCAGTTTAGCCATTTACACAGATACGCAGTATTTT. The variable domain in full, with the rest retrieved from reference TRBV2 and TRBJ2-3, is EPEVTQTPSHQVTQMGQEVILRCVPISNHLYFYWYRQILGQKVEFLVSFYNNEISEKSEIFDDQFSVERPDGSNFTLKIRSTKLEDSAMYFCASSLAIYTDTQYFGPGTRLTVL.

This clonotype was picked up a small number of times. The chain employs TRBV2 and TRBJ2-7, with D maybe TRBD1 (5 bases). V lost 2 bases and J lost 5, with 13 bases in between. Germline V gene sequence: CDR1 SNHLY, CDR2 FYNNEI. The CDR3 totals 14 residues. This CDR3 reads CASSEFAGMNEQYF. Written as DNA, the CDR3 is TGTGCCAGCAGTGAATTTGCAGGGATGAACGAGCAGTACTTC.

The V gene is TRBV27, the J gene TRBJ1-2, with 7 bases identical to TRBD1. Per germline, CDR1 MNHEY and CDR2 SMNVEV (reference sequence). The CDR3 spans 14 residues. Trimming removed 5 bases from V and 9 bases from J; junction bases left unmatched: 12. The CDR3 region is CASSTETGNPSYTF. The CDR3 DNA reads as TGTGCCAGCAGTACCGAGACAGGGAACCCAAGCTACACCTTC.

The chain recombines TRBV7-3 with TRBJ2-1; D gene unclear. V gave up 2 bases and J gave up 10 bases, with 12 bases separating them. CDR3 length equals 13 residues. CDR1 is SGHTA, CDR2 FQGTGA, per germline. The CDR3 bases are TGTGCCAGCAGCTTAGGAAGCCAAGGGGAGCAGTTCTTC. Protein product: CASSLGSQGEQFF.

The chain uses TRBV4-3 and TRBJ2-7, with 9 nucleotides matching TRBD1. Trimming took 0 bases from V and 6 from J; bases not matched to a gene: 9. CDR3 length equals 16 residues. Per germline, CDR1 LGHNA and CDR2 YSLEER. CDR3 DNA sequence: TGCGCCAGCAGCCAAGAACCTAAAGACAGGGGGAGCGAGCAGTACTTC. This translates into CASSQEPKDRGSEQYF.

Here the CDR3 DNA reads TGTGCCAGCAGCTCCCAGGCAGGGGGCTACGAGCAGTACTTC. Translated, it gives CASSSQAGGYEQYF. V usage is TRBV7-2 and J usage is TRBJ2-7, with 7 bases lining up with TRBD1. J was trimmed by 3 bases and V by 4 bases; bases with no gene match: 6. Per germline, CDR1 SGHTA and CDR2 FQGNSA. This CDR3 contains 14 residues.

The chain couples TRBV7-9 to TRBJ1-4; no firm D call. Trimming removed 3 bases at V and 4 bases at J, with 9 bases between. This CDR3 is 14 amino acids long. Germline V gene data show CDR1 as SEHNR and CDR2 as FQNEAQ (reference sequence). The CDR3 reads CASSFFNYNEKLFF. The CDR3 nucleotides read TGTGCCAGCAGCTTTTTTAACTATAATGAAAAACTGTTTTTT.

The rearrangement uses TRBV28 and TRBJ1-2; perhaps TRBD1 as D (6 bases). Trimming left V 7 bases short and J 2 bases short, with 20 bases between. This CDR3 region has 16 residues. CDR1 and CDR2 from the germline V gene are MDHEN and SYDVKM. The CDR3 is CASTSGGALGNYGYTF. CDR3 coding DNA: TGTGCCAGCACTTCGGGGGGGGCGCTCGGCAACTATGGCTACACCTTC.

The V call is TRBV20-1, the J call TRBJ1-2; TRBD1 might be the D (6 bases). The germline V and J ends were trimmed by 1 base and 0 bases, with 9 bases remaining between them. This CDR3 contains 14 residues. Germline lookup yields CDR1 DFQATT and CDR2 SNEGSKA (reference sequence). The CDR3 loop reads CSARGTATNYGYTF. The DNA of the CDR3 is TGCAGTGCTAGAGGGACAGCTACTAACTATGGCTACACCTTC.

This clonotype showed up just a few times. The V gene is TRBV3-1, the J gene TRBJ1-1; unclear D gene. There are 13 residues in the CDR3. CDR1 and CDR2 from the germline V gene are LGHDT and YNNKEL (reference sequence). V shed 0 bases and J shed 6 bases, with 8 bases lying between them. CDR3 nucleotide sequence: TGTGCCAGCAGCCAAGAGGTCGTGTCTGAAGCTTTCTTT. Translation gives CASSQEVVSEAFF.

This clonotype appeared a few times. The rearrangement uses TRBV5-1 and TRBJ1-1; D call uncertain. Germline CDR1 is SGHRS and CDR2 is YFSETQ. V lost 3 bases, J lost 1 base, and 13 bases lay in between. CDR3 length: 15 amino acids. In nucleotides, the CDR3 is TGCGCCAGCAGCTACTCCGGGCCGAAGAACACTGAAGCTTTCTTT. Amino acid sequence: CASSYSGPKNTEAFF. Complete variable domain (other parts from reference TRBV5-1 and TRBJ1-1): KAGVTQTPRYLIKTRGQQVTLSCSPISGHRSVSWYQQTPGQGLQFLFEYFSETQRNKGNFPGRFSGRQFSNSRSEMNVSTLELGDSALYLCASSYSGPKNTEAFFGQGTRLTVV.

This clonotype showed up just a few times. The chain combines TRBV6-5 with TRBJ2-5; 9 nucleotides agree with TRBD1. CDR3 length: 18 residues. The trim removed 4 bases at V and 5 bases at J, leaving 17 bases unmatched. The germline V gene encodes CDR1 MNHEY and CDR2 SVGAGI. The CDR3 loop is CASSSQFATGTGMETQYF. CDR3 nucleotides: TGTGCCAGCAGTTCACAATTTGCAACCGGGACAGGGATGGAGACCCAGTACTTC.

The sample holds many counts of this clonotype. The chain carries TRBV4-3 and TRBJ2-7, with a weak D call TRBD2 (5 bases). Per the germline V gene, CDR1 is LGHNA and CDR2 is YSLEER. The V end was cut by 4 bases, the J end by 6 bases, with 13 bases between. CDR3 length: 13 amino acids. The CDR3 region has the DNA TGCGCCAGCAGCCCCAGTCTTGAGGGCGAGCAGTACTTC. This encodes CASSPSLEGEQYF.

The chain combines TRBV20-1 with TRBJ2-7; 9 positions agree with TRBD2. With V trimmed by 8 bases and J by 5 bases, 16 bases remained unmatched. CDR3 length equals 15 residues. In germline, CDR1 is DFQATT, CDR2 SNEGSKA (reference sequence). CDR3 protein: CSTPWRYSGSNEQYF. DNA for the CDR3: TGCAGTACTCCTTGGCGGTATAGCGGGAGTAACGAGCAGTACTTC.

This clonotype was seen a few times. V and J are TRBV6-2 or TRBV6-3 and TRBJ2-7; TRBD2 agrees at 9 bases. The CDR3 has 14 amino acids. Germline CDR1 is MNHEY and CDR2 is SVGEGT. J gave up 6 bases and V 5 bases, and 8 bases lay outside the gene matches. The CDR3 loop is CASSLGLATGEQYF. The CDR3 DNA reads as TGTGCCAGCAGTCTCGGACTAGCGACGGGCGAGCAGTACTTC.

The chain couples TRBV15 to TRBJ1-5; 7 positions agree with TRBD1. There are 16 residues in the CDR3. Germline values: CDR1 LNHNV, CDR2 YYDKDF (reference sequence). With 5 bases clipped from V and 6 bases from J, the junction kept 13 bases outside the gene matches. CDR3 DNA sequence: TGTGCCACCAGCGCTCGGCCAGGGGGAGTGGGTCAGCCCCAGCATTTT. This encodes CATSARPGGVGQPQHF.

V is TRBV20-1 and J is TRBJ2-7, with 8 bases fitting TRBD2. Germline CDR1 and CDR2: DFQATT and SNEGSKA (reference sequence). This CDR3 has 15 residues. V lost 0 bases to trimming and J lost 2 bases; unmatched junction nucleotides: 6. The CDR3 region has the DNA TGCAGTGCTAGAGATCTACTAGCGGCTACCTACGAGCAGTACTTC. Translated, it gives CSARDLLAATYEQYF.

This clonotype was counted between two and nine times. The V gene is TRBV10-3, the J gene TRBJ1-1, with 8 bases that match TRBD1. Germline-derived CDR1 and CDR2 are ENHRY and SYGVKD. V trimming: 6 bases; J trimming: 5 bases; junction bases outside the gene matches: 8. The CDR3 runs to 14 residues. This CDR3 reads CAISSTGGGTEAFF. The CDR3 DNA sequence: TGTGCCATCAGCAGTACAGGGGGGGGGACTGAAGCTTTCTTT.

The chain recombines TRBV28 with TRBJ2-5; possible D gene TRBD1, 6 bases. V was trimmed by 5 bases and J by 5 bases, leaving 15 bases between them. This CDR3 contains 14 residues. The germline V gene has CDR1 MDHEN and CDR2 SYDVKM. This CDR3 reads CASSPGDKGETQYF. Written as DNA, the CDR3 is TGTGCCAGCAGTCCCGGGGACAAGGGGGAGACCCAGTACTTC.